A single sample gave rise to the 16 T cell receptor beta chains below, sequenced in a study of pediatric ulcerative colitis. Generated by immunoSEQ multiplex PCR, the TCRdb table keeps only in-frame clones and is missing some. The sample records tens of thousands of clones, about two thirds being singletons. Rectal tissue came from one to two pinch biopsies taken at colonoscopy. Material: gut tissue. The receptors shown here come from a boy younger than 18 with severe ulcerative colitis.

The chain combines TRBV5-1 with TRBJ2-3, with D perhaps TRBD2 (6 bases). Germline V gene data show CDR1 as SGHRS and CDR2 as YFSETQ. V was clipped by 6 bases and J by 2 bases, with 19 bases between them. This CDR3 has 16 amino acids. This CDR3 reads CASTLIGGVFTDTQYF. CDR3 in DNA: TGCGCCAGCACCCTGATTGGAGGGGTGTTCACAGATACGCAGTATTTT.

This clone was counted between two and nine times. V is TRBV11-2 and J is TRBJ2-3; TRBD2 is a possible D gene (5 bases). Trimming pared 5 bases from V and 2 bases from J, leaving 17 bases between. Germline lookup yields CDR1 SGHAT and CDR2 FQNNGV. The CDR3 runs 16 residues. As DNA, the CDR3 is TGTGCCAGCAGCGTGAGAGGCGAGCGGATCACAGATACGCAGTATTTT. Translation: CASSVRGERITDTQYF.

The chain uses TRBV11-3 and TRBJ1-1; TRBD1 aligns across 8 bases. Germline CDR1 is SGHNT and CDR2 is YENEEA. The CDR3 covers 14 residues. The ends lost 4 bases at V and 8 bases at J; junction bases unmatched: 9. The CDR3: CASSSNPGQGEAFF. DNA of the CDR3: TGTGCCAGCAGCTCCAACCCCGGACAGGGAGAAGCTTTCTTT.

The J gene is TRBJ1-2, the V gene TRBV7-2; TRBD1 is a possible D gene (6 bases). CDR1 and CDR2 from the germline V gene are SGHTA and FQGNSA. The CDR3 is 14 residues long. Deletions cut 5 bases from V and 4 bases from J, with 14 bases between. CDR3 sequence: CASSEGGSLYGYTF. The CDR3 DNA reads TGTGCCAGCAGCGAAGGGGGGTCTCTCTATGGCTACACCTTC.

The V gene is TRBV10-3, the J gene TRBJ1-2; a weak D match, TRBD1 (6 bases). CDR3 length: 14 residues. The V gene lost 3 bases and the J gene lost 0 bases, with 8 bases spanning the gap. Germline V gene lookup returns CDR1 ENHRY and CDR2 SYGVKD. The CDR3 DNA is TGTGCCATCAGTGAAGCAGGGGCTAACTATGGCTACACCTTC. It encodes CAISEAGANYGYTF.

CDR3 region: CASSIGVNYGYTF. The CDR3 bases are TGTGCCAGCAGCATCGGTGTAAACTATGGCTACACCTTC. The chain is built from TRBV7-3 and TRBJ1-2; no definite D call. Between the trimmed V and J ends, which lost 5 bases and 2 bases, there was a span of 9 bases. The CDR3 has 13 residues. Germline CDR1 reads SGHTA; CDR2 reads FQGTGA.

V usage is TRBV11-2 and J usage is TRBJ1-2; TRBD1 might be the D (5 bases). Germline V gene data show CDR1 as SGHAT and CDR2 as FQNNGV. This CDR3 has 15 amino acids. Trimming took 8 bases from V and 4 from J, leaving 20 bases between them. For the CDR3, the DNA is TGTGCCAGCCGCAAAACTGGGGGGGGATTCTATGGCTACACCTTC. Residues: CASRKTGGGFYGYTF.

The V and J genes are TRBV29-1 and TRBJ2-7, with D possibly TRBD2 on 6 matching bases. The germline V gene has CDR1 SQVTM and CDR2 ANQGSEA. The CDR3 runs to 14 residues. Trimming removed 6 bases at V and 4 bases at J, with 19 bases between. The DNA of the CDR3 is TGCAGCGTCCCTGGGGGAGGAAACCTTTACGAGCAGTACTTC. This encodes CSVPGGGNLYEQYF.

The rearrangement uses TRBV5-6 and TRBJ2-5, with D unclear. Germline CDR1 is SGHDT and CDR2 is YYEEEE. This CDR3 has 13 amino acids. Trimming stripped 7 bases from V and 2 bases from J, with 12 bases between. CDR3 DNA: TGTGCCAGCGGCCTTATCGGGCAAGAGACCCAGTACTTC. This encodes CASGLIGQETQYF.

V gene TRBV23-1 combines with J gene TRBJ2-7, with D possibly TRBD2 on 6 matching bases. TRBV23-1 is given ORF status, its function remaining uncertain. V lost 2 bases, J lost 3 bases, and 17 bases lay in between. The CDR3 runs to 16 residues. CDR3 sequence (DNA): TGCGCCAGCAGTCAACGGGAGCCAATACGGAGCTACGAGCAGTACTTC. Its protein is CASSQREPIRSYEQYF.

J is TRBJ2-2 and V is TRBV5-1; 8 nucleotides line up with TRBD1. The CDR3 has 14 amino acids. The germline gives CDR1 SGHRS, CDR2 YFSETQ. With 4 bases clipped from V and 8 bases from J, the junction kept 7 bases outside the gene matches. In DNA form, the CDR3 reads TGCGCCAGCAGCGGATCAGGGGGCTCAGGGGAGCTGTTTTTT. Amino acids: CASSGSGGSGELFF.

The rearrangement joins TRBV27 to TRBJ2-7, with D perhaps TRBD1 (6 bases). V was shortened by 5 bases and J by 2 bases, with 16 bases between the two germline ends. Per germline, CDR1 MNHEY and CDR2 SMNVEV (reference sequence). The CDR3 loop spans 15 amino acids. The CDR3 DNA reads TGTGCCAGCAGTCTAGGGGGAAGGGGAACCTACGAGCAGTACTTC. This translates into CASSLGGRGTYEQYF.

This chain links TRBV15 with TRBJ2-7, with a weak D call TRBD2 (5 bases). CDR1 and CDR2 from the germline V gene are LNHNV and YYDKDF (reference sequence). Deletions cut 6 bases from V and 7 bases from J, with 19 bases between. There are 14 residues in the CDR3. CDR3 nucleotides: TGTGCCACCAGTACTAGACAAGCACTAAGGGAGCAGTACTTC. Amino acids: CATSTRQALREQYF.

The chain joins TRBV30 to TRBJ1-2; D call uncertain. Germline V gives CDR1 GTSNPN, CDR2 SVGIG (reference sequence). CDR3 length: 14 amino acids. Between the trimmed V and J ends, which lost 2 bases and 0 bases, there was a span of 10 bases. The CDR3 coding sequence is TGTGCCTGGAGTTACGGTGCAGCTAACTATGGCTACACCTTC. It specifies CAWSYGAANYGYTF.

CDR3 amino acids: CASSVVPYEQYF. The CDR3 DNA sequence: TGTGCCAGCAGCGTAGTTCCCTACGAGCAGTACTTC. This chain uses TRBV9 with TRBJ2-7; the D is unclear. Trimming took off 0 bases at V and 2 bases at J, with 3 bases between the two ends. This CDR3 comprises 12 residues. The V gene's germline CDR1 is SGDLS and CDR2 YYNGEE.

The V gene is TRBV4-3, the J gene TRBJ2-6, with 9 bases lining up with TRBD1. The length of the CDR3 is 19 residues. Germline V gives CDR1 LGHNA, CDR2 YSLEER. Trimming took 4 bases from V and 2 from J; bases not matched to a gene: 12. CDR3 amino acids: CASSPGQGIRFAGANVLTF. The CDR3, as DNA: TGCGCCAGCAGCCCGGGACAGGGCATTCGCTTTGCTGGGGCCAACGTCCTGACTTTC.